The next 18 T cell receptor beta chains were all read from a single sample in a study of blood T cell repertoires in COVID-19. Clones were sequenced by immunoSEQ multiplex PCR, and TCRdb holds only the in-frame ones, with some missing. The data hold over 30,000 clones, with around 75% observed a single time. The sequenced sample was peripheral blood. The receptor source for this set is an elderly man with active or convalescent COVID-19.

This clone was found a few times. This sequence joins TRBV19 and TRBJ1-1; 7 bases are a match to TRBD1. Losses at the gene ends were 10 bases for V and 7 bases for J; bases not matched to a gene: 15. CDR3 length: 14 residues. Germline assignment: CDR1 LNHDA and CDR2 SQIVND (reference sequence). The CDR3 region has the DNA TGTGCCACCTACGACCGAGACAGGGCCGGTGAAGCTTTCTTT. This sequence encodes CATYDRDRAGEAFF.

CDR3 amino acids: CASSIDLLRETQYF. The CDR3 nucleotides are TGTGCCAGTAGTATAGATCTTCTGCGCGAGACCCAGTACTTC. This chain links TRBV19 with TRBJ2-5; no reliable D call. From germline, CDR1 is LNHDA and CDR2 SQIVND (reference sequence). There are 14 residues in the CDR3. The V end lost 0 bases, the J end lost 5 bases, and 10 bases lay between the germline ends.

The chain employs TRBV11-3 and TRBJ2-7; D is perhaps TRBD1 (5 bases). This CDR3 has 13 residues. CDR1 is SGHNT and CDR2 is YENEEA in the germline V gene. The germline V and J ends were trimmed by 5 bases and 3 bases, with 11 bases remaining between them. CDR3 sequence (DNA): TGTGCCAGCAGCCGCGACAGCTTCTACGAGCAGTACTTC. This sequence encodes CASSRDSFYEQYF.

The CDR3 reads CAISESWTGGKTGELFF. The DNA of the CDR3 is TGTGCCATCAGTGAGTCATGGACAGGGGGCAAGACCGGGGAGCTGTTTTTT. The chain has TRBV10-3 and TRBJ2-2; 11 bases are a match to TRBD1. After removal of 0 bases from V and 5 bases from J, the junction contained 5 bases not matched to a gene. CDR1 ENHRY and CDR2 SYGVKD come from the germline V gene. This CDR3 has 17 residues.

The table lists this clone with a count of one. CDR3 amino acids: CATSDSDRGWHGYTF. The CDR3 DNA sequence: TGTGCCACCAGTGATTCTGACAGGGGTTGGCATGGCTACACCTTC. The chain is built from TRBV24-1 and TRBJ1-2, with 8 bases identical to TRBD1. Germline trimming cut 2 bases from V and 6 bases from J; bases unmatched to any gene: 7. CDR1 and CDR2 (germline): KGHDR, SFDVKD. This CDR3 spans 15 amino acids.

This clone is a singleton in its sample. The rearrangement links TRBV7-2 to TRBJ2-1; D gene ambiguous. Per germline, CDR1 SGHTA and CDR2 FQGNSA. CDR3 length: 14 amino acids. The ends were cut back, 2 bases at V and 6 bases at J, with 11 bases in the middle. CDR3 loop: CASSLRQDTNEQFF. The CDR3 DNA reads as TGTGCCAGCAGCTTAAGGCAGGATACCAATGAGCAGTTCTTC.

This sequence joins TRBV11-2 and TRBJ2-1, with 8 bases lining up with TRBD2. The CDR3 contains 15 residues. Germline CDR1 is SGHAT and CDR2 is FQNNGV. V trimming: 3 bases; J trimming: 0 bases; junction bases outside the gene matches: 1. The CDR3 DNA reads TGTGCCAGCAGCTTCAGCGGGGGCTCCTACAATGAGCAGTTCTTC. Translating gives CASSFSGGSYNEQFF.

This chain joins TRBV5-1 and TRBJ1-2; possible D gene TRBD1, 6 bases. Germline V gives CDR1 SGHRS, CDR2 YFSETQ. V was trimmed by 4 bases and J by 3 bases, leaving 13 bases between them. This CDR3 comprises 14 residues. The CDR3 here is CASSLTSGDYGYTF. The CDR3 DNA reads TGCGCCAGCAGCCTGACGTCAGGGGACTATGGCTACACCTTC.

The chain is built from TRBV4-2 and TRBJ1-3; perhaps TRBD1 as D (5 bases). CDR1 and CDR2 from the germline V gene are LGHNA and YNFKEQ. V lost 4 bases to trimming and J lost 4 bases, with 8 bases between them. This CDR3 comprises 13 residues. The CDR3 DNA is TGTGCCAGCAGCCGGGGGGGAGGAAACACCATATATTTT. The encoded protein is CASSRGGGNTIYF.

This rearrangement joins TRBV28 to TRBJ1-2, with TRBD1 identical over 11 bases. The CDR3 is 14 amino acids. V dropped 6 bases and J dropped 6; count of bases not matched to a gene: 6. CDR1 is MDHEN, CDR2 SYDVKM, per germline. The CDR3 is CASSRGQGVDGYTF. The CDR3 DNA sequence: TGTGCCAGCAGCCGGGGACAGGGGGTAGATGGCTACACCTTC.

The chain uses TRBV18 and TRBJ1-1; 8 bases align to TRBD1. The CDR3 runs to 15 residues. Unmatched junction bases numbered 5, after V lost 5 bases and J lost 0 bases. CDR1 is KGHSH and CDR2 is LQKENI in the germline V gene. The CDR3 region is CASSAGGLLNTEAFF. The CDR3 region has the DNA TGTGCCAGCTCAGCAGGGGGCTTGTTGAACACTGAAGCTTTCTTT.

The V and J genes are TRBV3-1 (or the pseudogene TRBV3-2) and TRBJ2-2; D is undetermined. Germline CDR1 and CDR2: LGHDT and YNNKEL (reference sequence). The CDR3 is 14 residues long. Deletions cut 4 bases from V and 0 bases from J, with 6 bases between. The CDR3 is CASSPVSNTGELFF. In DNA, the CDR3 is TGTGCCAGCAGCCCGGTCTCGAACACCGGGGAGCTGTTTTTT.

V usage is TRBV12-3 or TRBV12-4 and J usage is TRBJ1-2; D unresolved. This CDR3 is built from 13 residues. The V end was cut by 4 bases, the J end by 8 bases, with 14 bases between. CDR3 sequence: CASSWRYGIGYTF. Written as DNA, the CDR3 is TGTGCCAGCAGTTGGAGGTACGGTATCGGCTACACCTTC.

In this sample, this clone turned up once. The rearrangement joins TRBV6-5 to TRBJ1-2; D is perhaps TRBD1 (5 bases). V was cut by 2 bases and J by 6 bases, with 13 bases left in between. The germline gives CDR1 MNHEY, CDR2 SVGAGI. The length of the CDR3 is 14 residues. CDR3 coding DNA: TGTGCCAGCAGTTACCCTGGTGGGGGGGATGGCTACACCTTC. It yields the protein CASSYPGGGDGYTF.

The V call is TRBV5-1, the J call TRBJ2-7, with a weak D call TRBD2 (6 bases). Looked up from germline, CDR1 is SGHRS and CDR2 is YFSETQ. The CDR3 has 14 residues. V lost 0 bases to trimming and J lost 6 bases, with 13 bases between them. The CDR3 reads CASSLGGAQGEQYF. CDR3 coding DNA: TGCGCCAGCAGCTTGGGCGGGGCACAAGGCGAGCAGTACTTC.

V usage is TRBV3-1 (or the pseudogene TRBV3-2) and J usage is TRBJ2-2; TRBD2 matches at 7 bases. J gave up 5 bases and V 4 bases, and 10 bases lay outside the gene matches. CDR3 length: 16 residues. CDR1 is LGHDT and CDR2 is YNNKEL in the germline V gene (reference sequence). The CDR3, as DNA: TGTGCCAGCAGCCCTCGAGCGTTGGGGGGGACCGGGGAGCTGTTTTTT. Amino acid sequence: CASSPRALGGTGELFF.

This clone was seen only once. The chain combines TRBV7-9 with TRBJ1-2, with a possible D match to TRBD1 (6 bases). The V gene's germline CDR1 is SEHNR and CDR2 FQNEAQ (reference sequence). The CDR3 consists of 12 residues. Trimming removed 3 bases from V and 5 bases from J, with 7 bases in between. The CDR3 nucleotides are TGTGCCAGCAGCTTTACAGGGTATGGCTACACCTTC. Residues: CASSFTGYGYTF.

This chain links TRBV5-1 with TRBJ2-3, with D possibly matching TRBD2 (5 bases). V dropped 4 bases and J dropped 0 bases, with 12 bases sitting between them. CDR1 is SGHRS and CDR2 is YFSETQ in the germline V gene. CDR3 length: 15 amino acids. The CDR3 DNA sequence: TGCGCCAGCAGCGTGGACTGGACTAGCACAGATACGCAGTATTTT. Translated: CASSVDWTSTDTQYF.